This T cell receptor (beta chain) was captured by sequencing in a study of shared clonotypes between healthy human individuals. Clones were sequenced by immunoSEQ multiplex PCR, and TCRdb holds only the in-frame ones, with some missing. Of fewer than 2.5 million clones in the sample, roughly 93% were seen once. The TCR originated in a man between 18 and 29 years old in good health. Some clones in this sample may be carry-over from other donors' samples. The source material was naive CD4+ T cells from PBMCs. Sample subset: CD45RA+ positively selected.

Here the CDR3 DNA reads TGTGCCAGCAGTAATGGACCCGCTCGGGAGCAGTACTTC. Its translation is CASSNGPAREQYF. The chain couples TRBV28 to TRBJ2-7; D gene unclear. Per the germline V gene, CDR1 is MDHEN and CDR2 is SYDVKM. V lost 5 bases and J lost 7, with 15 bases in between. The length of the CDR3 is 13 residues.